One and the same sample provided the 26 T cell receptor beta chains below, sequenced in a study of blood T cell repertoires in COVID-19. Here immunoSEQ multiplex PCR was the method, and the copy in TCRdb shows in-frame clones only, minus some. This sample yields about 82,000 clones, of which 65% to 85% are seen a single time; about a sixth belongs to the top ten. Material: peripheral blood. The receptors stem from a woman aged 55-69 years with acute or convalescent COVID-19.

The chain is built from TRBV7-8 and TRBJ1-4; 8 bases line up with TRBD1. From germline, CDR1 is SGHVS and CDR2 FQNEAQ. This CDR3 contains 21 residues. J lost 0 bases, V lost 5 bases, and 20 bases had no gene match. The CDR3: CASSPWAGSGQGIATNEKLFF. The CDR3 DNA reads TGTGCCAGCAGCCCCTGGGCGGGATCTGGACAGGGTATTGCAACTAATGAAAAACTGTTTTTT.

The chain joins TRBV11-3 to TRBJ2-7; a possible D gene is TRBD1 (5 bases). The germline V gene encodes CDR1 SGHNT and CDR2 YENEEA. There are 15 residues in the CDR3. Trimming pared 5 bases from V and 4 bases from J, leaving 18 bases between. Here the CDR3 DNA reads TGTGCCAGCAGCCCAGGAAGGGGCAGTCTTTACGAGCAGTACTTC. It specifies CASSPGRGSLYEQYF.

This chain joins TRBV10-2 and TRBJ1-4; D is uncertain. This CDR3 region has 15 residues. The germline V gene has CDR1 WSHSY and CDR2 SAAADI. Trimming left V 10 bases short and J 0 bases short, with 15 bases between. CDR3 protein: CATRRGLTTNEKLFF. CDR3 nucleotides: TGCGCCACCCGGAGAGGGTTAACAACTAATGAAAAACTGTTTTTT.

This CDR3 reads CASSDWTGGTEAFF. CDR3 nucleotides: TGCGCCAGCAGCGACTGGACAGGGGGCACTGAAGCTTTCTTT. The genes are TRBV5-1 and TRBJ1-1; TRBD1 matches at 10 bases. Germline values: CDR1 SGHRS, CDR2 YFSETQ. The V segment lost 4 bases and the J segment 4 bases; nucleotides outside the gene matches: 4. The CDR3 loop spans 14 amino acids.

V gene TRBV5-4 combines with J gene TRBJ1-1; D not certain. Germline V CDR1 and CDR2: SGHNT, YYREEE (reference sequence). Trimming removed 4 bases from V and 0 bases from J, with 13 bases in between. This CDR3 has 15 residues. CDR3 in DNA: TGTGCCAGCAGCCCGAGGGTGGGTGTGAACACTGAAGCTTTCTTT. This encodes CASSPRVGVNTEAFF.

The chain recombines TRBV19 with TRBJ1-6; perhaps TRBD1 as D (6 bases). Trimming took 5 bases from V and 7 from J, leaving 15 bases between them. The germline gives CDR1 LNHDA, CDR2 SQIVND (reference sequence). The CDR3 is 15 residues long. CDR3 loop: CASSRQASDNSPLHF. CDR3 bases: TGTGCCAGTAGTCGACAGGCGTCGGACAATTCACCCCTCCACTTT.

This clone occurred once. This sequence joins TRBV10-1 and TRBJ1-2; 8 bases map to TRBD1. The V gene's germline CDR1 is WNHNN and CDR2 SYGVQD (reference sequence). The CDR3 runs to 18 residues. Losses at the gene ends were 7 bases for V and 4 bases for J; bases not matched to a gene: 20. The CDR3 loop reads CASTQKAAGGAEGYGYTF. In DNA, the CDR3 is TGCGCCAGCACTCAAAAAGCCGCAGGGGGCGCAGAAGGCTATGGCTACACCTTC.

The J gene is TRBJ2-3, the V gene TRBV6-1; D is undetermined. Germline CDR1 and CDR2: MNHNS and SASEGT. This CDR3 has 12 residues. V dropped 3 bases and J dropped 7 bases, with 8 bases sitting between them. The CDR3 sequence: CASSDLGYTQYF. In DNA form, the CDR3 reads TGTGCCAGCAGTGACCTAGGCTATACGCAGTATTTT.

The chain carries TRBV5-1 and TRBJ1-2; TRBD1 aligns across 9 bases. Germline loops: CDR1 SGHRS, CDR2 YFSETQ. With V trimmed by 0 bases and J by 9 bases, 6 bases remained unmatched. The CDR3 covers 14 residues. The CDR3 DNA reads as TGCGCCAGCAGCTTGGCAGGACAGGGGAACAGCTACACCTTC. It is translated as CASSLAGQGNSYTF.

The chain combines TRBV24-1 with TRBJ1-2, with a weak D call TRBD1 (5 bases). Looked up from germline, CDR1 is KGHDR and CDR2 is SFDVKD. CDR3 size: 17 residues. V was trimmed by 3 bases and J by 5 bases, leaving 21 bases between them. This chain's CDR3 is CATSDPAATAPSYGYTF. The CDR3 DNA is TGTGCCACCAGTGATCCCGCGGCGACAGCCCCCTCTTATGGCTACACCTTC.

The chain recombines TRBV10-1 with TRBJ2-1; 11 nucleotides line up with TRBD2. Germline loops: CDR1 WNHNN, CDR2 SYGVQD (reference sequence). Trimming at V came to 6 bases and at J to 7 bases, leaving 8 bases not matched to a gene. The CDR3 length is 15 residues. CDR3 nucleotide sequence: TGCGCCAGCAGCAGAACTAGCGGGAGCTTTAATGAGCAGTTCTTC. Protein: CASSRTSGSFNEQFF.

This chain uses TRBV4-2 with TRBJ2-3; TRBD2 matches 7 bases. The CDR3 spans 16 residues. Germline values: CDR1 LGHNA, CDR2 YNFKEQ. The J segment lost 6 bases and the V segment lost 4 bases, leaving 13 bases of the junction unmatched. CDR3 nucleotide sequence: TGTGCCAGCAGCCTTCCCGGGCGGGGGTCTGGGGATACGCAGTATTTT. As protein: CASSLPGRGSGDTQYF.

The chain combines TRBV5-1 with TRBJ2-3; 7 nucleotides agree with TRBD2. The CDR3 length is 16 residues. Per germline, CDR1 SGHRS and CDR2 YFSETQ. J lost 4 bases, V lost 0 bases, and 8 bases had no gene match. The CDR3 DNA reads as TGCGCCAGCAGCTTGGGTCCAGCGGGATACGCAGATACGCAGTATTTT. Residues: CASSLGPAGYADTQYF. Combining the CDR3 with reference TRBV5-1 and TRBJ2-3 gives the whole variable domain KAGVTQTPRYLIKTRGQQVTLSCSPISGHRSVSWYQQTPGQGLQFLFEYFSETQRNKGNFPGRFSGRQFSNSRSEMNVSTLELGDSALYLCASSLGPAGYADTQYFGPGTRLTVL.

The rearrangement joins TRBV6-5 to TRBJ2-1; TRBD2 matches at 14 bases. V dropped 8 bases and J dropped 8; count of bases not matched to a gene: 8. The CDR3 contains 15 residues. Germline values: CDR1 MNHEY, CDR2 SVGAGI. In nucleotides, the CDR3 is TGTGCCAGCGGATACCGACTAGCGGGAGGGCATGAGCAGTTCTTC. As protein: CASGYRLAGGHEQFF.

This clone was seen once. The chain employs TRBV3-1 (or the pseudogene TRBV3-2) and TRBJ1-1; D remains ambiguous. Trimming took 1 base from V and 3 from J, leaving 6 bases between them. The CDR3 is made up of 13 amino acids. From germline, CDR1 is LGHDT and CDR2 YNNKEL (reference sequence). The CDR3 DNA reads TGTGCCAGCAGCCAAGGGACTGACACTGAAGCTTTCTTT. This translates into CASSQGTDTEAFF.

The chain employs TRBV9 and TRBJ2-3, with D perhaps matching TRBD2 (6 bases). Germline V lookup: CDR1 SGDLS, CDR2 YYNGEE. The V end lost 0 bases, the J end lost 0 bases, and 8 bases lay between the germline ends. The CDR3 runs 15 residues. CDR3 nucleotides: TGTGCCAGCAGCGTAGTCGGGGGTAGCACAGATACGCAGTATTTT. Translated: CASSVVGGSTDTQYF.

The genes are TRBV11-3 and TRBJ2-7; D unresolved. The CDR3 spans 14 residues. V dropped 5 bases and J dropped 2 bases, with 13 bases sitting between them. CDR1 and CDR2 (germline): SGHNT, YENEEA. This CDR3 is CASSDEAFTYEQYF. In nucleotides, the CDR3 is TGTGCCAGCAGCGACGAAGCGTTCACCTACGAGCAGTACTTC.

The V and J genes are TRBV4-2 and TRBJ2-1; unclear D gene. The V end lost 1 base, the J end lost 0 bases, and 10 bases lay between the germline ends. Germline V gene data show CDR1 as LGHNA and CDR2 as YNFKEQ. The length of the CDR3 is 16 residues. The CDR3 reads CASSQGISSSYNEQFF. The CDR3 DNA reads TGTGCCAGCAGCCAAGGCATCTCGAGCTCCTACAATGAGCAGTTCTTC.

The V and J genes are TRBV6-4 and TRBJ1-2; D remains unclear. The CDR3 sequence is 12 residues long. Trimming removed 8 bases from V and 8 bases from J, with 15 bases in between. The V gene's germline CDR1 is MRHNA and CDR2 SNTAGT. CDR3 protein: CASYEVTIGYTF. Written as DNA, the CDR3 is TGTGCCAGCTATGAAGTGACTATAGGCTACACCTTC.

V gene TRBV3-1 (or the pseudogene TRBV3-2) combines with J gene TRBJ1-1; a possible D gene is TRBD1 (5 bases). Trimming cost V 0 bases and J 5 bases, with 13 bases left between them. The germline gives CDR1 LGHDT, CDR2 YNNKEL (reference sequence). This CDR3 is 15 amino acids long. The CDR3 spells CASSQDTGGRTEAFF. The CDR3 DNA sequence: TGTGCCAGCAGCCAAGATACAGGCGGGAGGACTGAAGCTTTCTTT.

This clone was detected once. CDR3 region: CASSPRLYGYTF. CDR3 bases: TGTGCCAGCAGCCCCAGACTCTATGGCTACACCTTC. The rearrangement links TRBV5-6 to TRBJ1-2; no firm D call. This CDR3 has 12 residues. Germline lookup yields CDR1 SGHDT and CDR2 YYEEEE. Deletions cut 4 bases from V and 4 bases from J, with 8 bases between.

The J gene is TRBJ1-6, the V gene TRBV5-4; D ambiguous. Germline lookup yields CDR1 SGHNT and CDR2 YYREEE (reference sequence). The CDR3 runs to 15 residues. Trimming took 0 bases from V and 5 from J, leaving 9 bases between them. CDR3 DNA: TGTGCCAGCAGCTTGGCGGGGATCCATAATTCACCCCTCCACTTT. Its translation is CASSLAGIHNSPLHF.

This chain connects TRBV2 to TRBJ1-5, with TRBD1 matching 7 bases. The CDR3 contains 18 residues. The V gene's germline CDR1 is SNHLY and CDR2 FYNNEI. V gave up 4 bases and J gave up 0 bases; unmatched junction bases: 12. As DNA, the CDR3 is TGTGCCAGCAGTGGGACCTTAGCAGGGGGTACTAGCAATCAGCCCCAGCATTTT. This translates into CASSGTLAGGTSNQPQHF.

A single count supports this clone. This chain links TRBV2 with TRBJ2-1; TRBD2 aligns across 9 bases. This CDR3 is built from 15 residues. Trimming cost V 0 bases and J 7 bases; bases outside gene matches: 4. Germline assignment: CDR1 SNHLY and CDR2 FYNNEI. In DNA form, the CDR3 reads TGTGCCAGCAGTGAAGCCGGGACTAGCTTTAATGAGCAGTTCTTC. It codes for CASSEAGTSFNEQFF.

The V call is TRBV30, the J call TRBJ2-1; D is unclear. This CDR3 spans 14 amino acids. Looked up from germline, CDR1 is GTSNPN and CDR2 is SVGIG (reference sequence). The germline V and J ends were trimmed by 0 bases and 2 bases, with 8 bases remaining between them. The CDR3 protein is CAWSVGGPYNEQFF. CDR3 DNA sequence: TGTGCCTGGAGTGTAGGCGGCCCCTACAATGAGCAGTTCTTC.

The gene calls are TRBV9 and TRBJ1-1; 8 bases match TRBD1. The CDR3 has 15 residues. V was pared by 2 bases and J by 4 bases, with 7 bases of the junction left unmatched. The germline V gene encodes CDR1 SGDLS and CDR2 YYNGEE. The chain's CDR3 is CASSVFTGGTTEAFF. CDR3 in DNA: TGTGCCAGCAGCGTCTTCACAGGGGGTACCACTGAAGCTTTCTTT. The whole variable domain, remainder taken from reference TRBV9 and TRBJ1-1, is DSGVTQTPKHLITATGQRVTLRCSPRSGDLSVYWYQQSLDQGLQFLIQYYNGEERAKGNILERFSAQQFPDLHSELNLSSLELGDSALYFCASSVFTGGTTEAFFGQGTRLTVV.